The clone carrying this TCR beta chain was found once. Per germline, CDR1 LNHDA and CDR2 SQIVND (reference sequence). The CDR3 has 21 amino acids. Losses at the gene ends were 0 bases for V and 7 bases for J; bases not matched to a gene: 19. Both 60 Vbeta primers and 13 Jbeta primers went into the PCR. Assay: immunoSEQ multiplex PCR; the TCRdb copy retains only in-frame clones and omits some. The table shows 150,000 to 200,000 clones, with roughly 80% occurring only once. These data belong to a study of cytomegalovirus exposure and HLA in healthy donors. The J gene is TRBJ2-1, the V gene TRBV19, with 12 positions matching TRBD2. This TCR was recovered from a man in his thirties or forties in good health and CMV-seropositive. Source material: PBMCs. The CDR3 spells CASSIDLWASGGAEEKNEQFF. CDR3 nucleotides: TGTGCCAGTAGTATAGATCTGTGGGCTAGCGGGGGGGCTGAGGAAAAAAATGAGCAGTTCTTC.